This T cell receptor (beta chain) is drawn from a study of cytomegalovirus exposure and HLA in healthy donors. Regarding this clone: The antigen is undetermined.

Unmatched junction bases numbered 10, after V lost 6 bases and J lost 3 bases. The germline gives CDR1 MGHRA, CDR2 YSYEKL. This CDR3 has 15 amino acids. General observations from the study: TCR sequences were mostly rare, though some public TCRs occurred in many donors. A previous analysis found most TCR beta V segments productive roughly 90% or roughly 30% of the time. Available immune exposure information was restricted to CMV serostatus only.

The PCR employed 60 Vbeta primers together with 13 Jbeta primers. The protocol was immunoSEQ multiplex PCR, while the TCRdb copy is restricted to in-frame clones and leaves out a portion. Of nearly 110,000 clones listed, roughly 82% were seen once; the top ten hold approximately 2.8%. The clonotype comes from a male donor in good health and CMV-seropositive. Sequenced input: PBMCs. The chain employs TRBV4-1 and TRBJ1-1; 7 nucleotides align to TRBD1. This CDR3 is CASRDLTGIDTEAFF. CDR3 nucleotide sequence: TGCGCCAGCAGAGATTTGACAGGGATCGACACTGAAGCTTTCTTT.